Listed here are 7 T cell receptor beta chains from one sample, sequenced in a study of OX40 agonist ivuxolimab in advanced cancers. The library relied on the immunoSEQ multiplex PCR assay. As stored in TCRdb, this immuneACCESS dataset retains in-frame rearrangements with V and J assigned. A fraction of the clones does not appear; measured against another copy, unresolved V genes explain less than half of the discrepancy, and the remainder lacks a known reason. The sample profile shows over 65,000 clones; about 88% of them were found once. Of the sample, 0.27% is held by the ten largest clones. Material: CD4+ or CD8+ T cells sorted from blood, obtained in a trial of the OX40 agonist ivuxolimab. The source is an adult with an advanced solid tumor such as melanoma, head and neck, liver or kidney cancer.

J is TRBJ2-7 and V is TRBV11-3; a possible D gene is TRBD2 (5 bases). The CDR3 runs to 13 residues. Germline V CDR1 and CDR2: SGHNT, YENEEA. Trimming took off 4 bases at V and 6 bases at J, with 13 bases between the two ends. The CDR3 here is CASSSDSPLEQYF. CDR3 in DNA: TGTGCCAGCAGCTCGGACTCCCCTCTCGAGCAGTACTTC.

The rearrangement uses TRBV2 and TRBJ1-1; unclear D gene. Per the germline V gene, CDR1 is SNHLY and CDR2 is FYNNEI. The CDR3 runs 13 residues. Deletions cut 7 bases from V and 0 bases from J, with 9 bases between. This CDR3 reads CASTGMVNTEAFF. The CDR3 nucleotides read TGTGCCAGCACGGGGATGGTGAACACTGAAGCTTTCTTT.

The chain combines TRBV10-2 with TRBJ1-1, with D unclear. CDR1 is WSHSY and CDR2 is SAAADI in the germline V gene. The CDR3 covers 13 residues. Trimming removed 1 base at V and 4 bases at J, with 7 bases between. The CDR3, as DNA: TGCGCCAGCAGTGAGTTGATTGGCACTGAAGCTTTCTTT. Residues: CASSELIGTEAFF.

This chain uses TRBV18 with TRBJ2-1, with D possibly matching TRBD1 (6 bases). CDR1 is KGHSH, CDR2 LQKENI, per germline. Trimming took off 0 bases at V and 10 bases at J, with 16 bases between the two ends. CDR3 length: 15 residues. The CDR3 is CASSPPSPGVSEQFF. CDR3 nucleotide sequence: TGTGCCAGCTCACCACCCTCCCCAGGGGTAAGCGAGCAGTTCTTC.

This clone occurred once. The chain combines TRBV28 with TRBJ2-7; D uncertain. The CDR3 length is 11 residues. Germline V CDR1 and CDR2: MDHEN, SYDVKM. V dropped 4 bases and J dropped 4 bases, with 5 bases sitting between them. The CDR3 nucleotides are TGTGCCAGCAGTTCCGCATACGAGCAGTACTTC. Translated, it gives CASSSAYEQYF.

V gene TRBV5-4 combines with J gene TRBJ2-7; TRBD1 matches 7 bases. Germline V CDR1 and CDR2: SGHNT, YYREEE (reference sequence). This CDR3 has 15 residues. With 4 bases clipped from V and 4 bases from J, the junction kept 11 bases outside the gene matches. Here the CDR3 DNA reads TGTGCCAGCAGCCGAAATTGGGACAGTCGGTACGAGCAGTACTTC. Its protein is CASSRNWDSRYEQYF.

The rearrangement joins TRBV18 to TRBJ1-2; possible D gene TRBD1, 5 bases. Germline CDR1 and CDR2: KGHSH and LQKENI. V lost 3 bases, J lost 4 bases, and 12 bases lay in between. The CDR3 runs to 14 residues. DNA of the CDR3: TGTGCCAGCTCACCTCCGGGACTGGGCTATGGCTACACCTTC. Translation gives CASSPPGLGYGYTF.